The 20 T cell receptor beta chains below all came from one sample that was sequenced in a study of cytomegalovirus exposure and HLA in healthy donors. The PCR ran on 60 Vbeta and 13 Jbeta primers. The protocol was immunoSEQ multiplex PCR, while the TCRdb copy is restricted to in-frame clones and leaves out a portion. Seen here are some 120,000 clones, 70% to 80% observed once, and the top ten hold over 1.5%. The specimen sequenced was PBMCs. The receptors stem from a woman younger than 30 in good health and CMV-seronegative.

The genes are TRBV28 and TRBJ1-1, with TRBD1 identical over 7 bases. The CDR3 contains 15 residues. V shed 4 bases and J 11 bases; nucleotides not matched to a gene: 16. CDR1 is MDHEN and CDR2 is SYDVKM in the germline V gene. CDR3 protein: CASSSAEFTRGEAFF. The CDR3 nucleotides read TGTGCCAGCAGTTCGGCCGAATTTACCAGGGGGGAGGCTTTCTTT.

This chain joins TRBV28 and TRBJ2-2; the D gene is possibly TRBD1 (6 bases). CDR3 size: 16 residues. CDR1 is MDHEN, CDR2 SYDVKM, per germline. V lost 2 bases and J 5 bases, leaving 15 bases between the germline ends. Written as DNA, the CDR3 is TGTGCCAGCAGTTTAGGCCACATTAGGGGGACCGGGGAGCTGTTTTTT. Protein: CASSLGHIRGTGELFF.

This chain uses TRBV7-9 with TRBJ1-4; D is perhaps TRBD1 (6 bases). The ends were cut back, 4 bases at V and 8 bases at J, with 17 bases in the middle. The germline V gene has CDR1 SEHNR and CDR2 FQNEAQ (reference sequence). The CDR3 length is 15 residues. The CDR3 loop reads CASSSPQGGGEKLFF. The CDR3 region has the DNA TGTGCCAGCAGCTCCCCACAGGGAGGGGGAGAAAAACTGTTTTTT.

The chain links TRBV5-1 to TRBJ2-1; 13 nucleotides align to TRBD2. The germline V gene encodes CDR1 SGHRS and CDR2 YFSETQ. CDR3 size: 15 residues. Trimming removed 3 bases from V and 6 bases from J; junction bases left unmatched: 3. The CDR3 DNA is TGCGCCAGCAGCTCTAGACTAGCGGGGGGCAATGAGCAGTTCTTC. It specifies CASSSRLAGGNEQFF.

The chain has TRBV5-5 and TRBJ1-1; the D is unclear. In germline, CDR1 is SGHKS, CDR2 YYEKEE (reference sequence). Trimming took off 6 bases at V and 4 bases at J, with 10 bases between the two ends. The CDR3 runs to 12 residues. The CDR3 coding sequence is TGTGCCAGCATGCTCGGGTCCACTGAAGCTTTCTTT. Amino acid sequence: CASMLGSTEAFF.

As to this clone: A read error may account for a junction end that differs from germline. The chain is built from TRBV7-9 and TRBJ2-1; possible D gene TRBD2, 6 bases. Germline CDR1 SEHNR, CDR2 FQNEAQ (reference sequence). CDR3 length equals 10 residues. The CDR3 region is CASSLTGGIF. The CDR3, as DNA: TGTGCCAGCAGCTTAACGGGCGGGATCTTC. The entire variable domain, with the rest obtained from reference TRBV7-9 and TRBJ2-1, is as follows: DTGVSQNPRHKITKRGQNVTFRCDPISEHNRLYWYRQTLGQGPEFLTYFQNEAQLEKSRLLSDRFSAERPKGSFSTLEIQRTEQGDSAMYLCASSLTGGIFGPGTRLTVL.

The chain combines TRBV29-1 with TRBJ1-3; D unclear. V dropped 0 bases and J dropped 2 bases, with 11 bases sitting between them. This CDR3 has 15 residues. CDR1 SQVTM and CDR2 ANQGSEA come from the germline V gene. CDR3 in DNA: TGCAGCGTTGAAGACGAGGGTACAACTGGAAACACCATATATTTT. Translation: CSVEDEGTTGNTIYF.

This clone has more than one count but fewer than ten. The chain recombines TRBV2 with TRBJ1-5; 9 positions match TRBD1. Germline lookup yields CDR1 SNHLY and CDR2 FYNNEI. The length of the CDR3 is 14 residues. The V and J ends lost 1 base and 6 bases, in that order; junction bases with no gene match: 1. The CDR3 DNA sequence: TGTGCCAGCAGTGAAGGGACAGGGGTTCAGCCCCAGCATTTT. As protein: CASSEGTGVQPQHF.

The chain couples TRBV2 to TRBJ2-1, with 8 bases matching TRBD1. The ends lost 2 bases at V and 12 bases at J; junction bases unmatched: 12. This CDR3 is 15 amino acids long. Germline V gene sequence: CDR1 SNHLY, CDR2 FYNNEI. This CDR3 is CASSELLDRVSGQFF. CDR3 bases: TGTGCCAGCAGTGAACTGTTGGACAGGGTAAGTGGGCAGTTCTTC.

This chain links TRBV6-5 with TRBJ2-1, with a tentative D call TRBD1 (6 bases). The CDR3 has 12 amino acids. Germline lookup yields CDR1 MNHEY and CDR2 SVGAGI. The V gene lost 7 bases and the J gene lost 9 bases, with 13 bases spanning the gap. CDR3 sequence (DNA): TGTGCCAGCAAAAAACAGGGAGTTGAGCAGTTCTTC. It translates to CASKKQGVEQFF.

The chain recombines TRBV7-9 with TRBJ1-2; D remains ambiguous. CDR3 size: 14 residues. Germline CDR1 and CDR2: SEHNR and FQNEAQ (reference sequence). With 2 bases removed from V and 6 bases from J, the gap between germline ends came to 13 bases. CDR3 bases: TGTGCCAGCAGCTTAAGCGGGGTAGGAGATGGCTACACCTTC. Protein sequence: CASSLSGVGDGYTF.

This CDR3 is CASLQGAGEETQYF. CDR3 in DNA: TGTGCCAGCTTGCAGGGGGCGGGAGAAGAGACCCAGTACTTC. The chain links TRBV2 to TRBJ2-5; tentatively, D is TRBD1 (8 bases). Per germline, CDR1 SNHLY and CDR2 FYNNEI. Trimming removed 8 bases from V and 3 bases from J, with 16 bases in between. This CDR3 spans 14 amino acids.

The chain has TRBV5-1 and TRBJ2-6, with D possibly TRBD2 on 5 matching bases. Germline-derived CDR1 and CDR2 are SGHRS and YFSETQ. The CDR3 length is 15 residues. V was shortened by 1 base and J by 3 bases, with 8 bases between the two germline ends. CDR3 DNA sequence: TGCGCCAGCAGCTTGATGGGAGTTGGGGCCAACGTCCTGACTTTC. Protein: CASSLMGVGANVLTF.

The chain joins TRBV7-2 to TRBJ1-3; D not certain. V shed 5 bases and J shed 3 bases, with 8 bases lying between them. This CDR3 region has 13 residues. Germline-derived CDR1 and CDR2 are SGHTA and FQGNSA. The CDR3 DNA sequence: TGTGCCAGCAGCCCCCGCTATGGAAACACCATATATTTT. The encoded protein is CASSPRYGNTIYF.

The chain is built from TRBV6-1 and TRBJ2-7; TRBD1 agrees at 8 bases. CDR1 and CDR2 (germline): MNHNS, SASEGT. The CDR3 is 15 amino acids. Trimming at V came to 6 bases and at J to 7 bases, leaving 14 bases not matched to a gene. This chain's CDR3 is CASSAGRQGPREQYF. CDR3 sequence (DNA): TGTGCCAGCAGCGCCGGAAGACAGGGGCCTCGAGAGCAGTACTTC.

This rearrangement joins TRBV10-3 to TRBJ1-5; 9 positions agree with TRBD1. Trimming cost V 5 bases and J 3 bases; bases outside gene matches: 5. Germline assignment: CDR1 ENHRY and CDR2 SYGVKD. CDR3 size: 15 residues. The CDR3 nucleotides read TGTGCCATCAGTCCCGGGACAGGGCCCAATCAGCCCCAGCATTTT. Its protein is CAISPGTGPNQPQHF.

The V call is TRBV6-1, the J call TRBJ2-1; TRBD1 aligns across 8 bases. CDR1 MNHNS and CDR2 SASEGT come from the germline V gene. The CDR3 length is 15 residues. V was clipped by 7 bases and J by 8 bases; unmatched bases: 13. The CDR3 spells CASIRQGQGSDEQFF. Here the CDR3 DNA reads TGTGCCAGCATTAGACAGGGGCAGGGTTCGGATGAGCAGTTCTTC.

The genes are TRBV5-1 and TRBJ2-7; a possible D gene is TRBD2 (5 bases). Germline CDR1 reads SGHRS; CDR2 reads YFSETQ. The CDR3 runs to 13 residues. V was clipped by 1 base and J by 3 bases, with 8 bases between them. The CDR3 here is CASSLSEGYEQYF. The CDR3 DNA sequence: TGCGCCAGCAGCTTGAGTGAGGGCTACGAGCAGTACTTC.

There are a few counts of this clone. The gene calls are TRBV27 and TRBJ1-5; 7 bases align to TRBD1. The V gene end was trimmed by 6 bases and the J gene end by 0 bases; junction bases not matched to a gene: 5. CDR1 and CDR2 (germline): MNHEY, SMNVEV (reference sequence). The CDR3 covers 15 residues. CDR3 nucleotide sequence: TGTGCCAGCAGGACAGGGAGTTATAGCAATCAGCCCCAGCATTTT. As protein: CASRTGSYSNQPQHF.

This chain joins TRBV11-1 and TRBJ2-3; possibly TRBD1 for D (6 bases). This CDR3 spans 14 amino acids. With 5 bases removed from V and 4 bases from J, the gap between germline ends came to 13 bases. The germline gives CDR1 SGHAT, CDR2 FQDESV (reference sequence). The CDR3 loop is CASSLIQGSDTQYF. CDR3 nucleotide sequence: TGTGCCAGCAGCCTGATACAGGGATCAGATACGCAGTATTTT.